The T cell receptor beta chain under discussion was sequenced for a study of blood T cell repertoires in COVID-19. This clone was found once. Using immunoSEQ multiplex PCR, the repertoire was profiled, and TCRdb retains in-frame clones only, with some absent. The sample contains nearly 25,000 clones, about four fifths of which appear only once. V lost 2 bases and J lost 8; bases outside the gene matches: 7. Germline CDR1 reads KGHSH; CDR2 reads LQKENI. This CDR3 comprises 14 residues. The chain employs TRBV18 and TRBJ1-2; 8 bases align to TRBD1. This clonotype was obtained from a man in his 70s with acute or convalescent COVID-19. What was sequenced was peripheral blood. CDR3 amino acids: CASSPEGQGSGYTF. CDR3 coding DNA: TGTGCCAGCTCACCAGAAGGACAGGGCTCGGGCTACACCTTC. The full variable domain, in which reference TRBV18 and TRBJ1-2 provide the parts outside the CDR3, is NAGVMQNPRHLVRRRGQEARLRCSPMKGHSHVYWYRQLPEEGLKFMVYLQKENIIDESGMPKERFSAEFPKEGPSILRIQQVVRGDSAAYFCASSPEGQGSGYTFGSGTRLTVV.